This entry is about one T cell receptor (beta chain). 13 Jbeta primers and 60 Vbeta primers were used for the PCR. The protocol was immunoSEQ multiplex PCR, while the TCRdb copy is restricted to in-frame clones and leaves out a portion. The sample has some 120,000 clones; approximately 58% are singletons. The CDR3 contains 16 residues. Germline-derived CDR1 and CDR2 are SGHAT and FQDESV (reference sequence). V gave up 4 bases and J gave up 0 bases; unmatched junction bases: 2. This specimen belongs to a study of cytomegalovirus exposure and HLA in healthy donors. Overall study context: There were 85 million or so unique TCRs (from HLA-typed donors) in an early data release.

This TCR derives from a woman younger than 45 in good health and CMV-seronegative. Source material: PBMCs. The chain joins TRBV11-1 to TRBJ2-3; TRBD2 matches 12 bases. CDR3 in DNA: TGTGCCAGCAGCTCAGGGACTAGCGGGAGCACAGATACGCAGTATTTT. It translates to CASSSGTSGSTDTQYF.